This T cell receptor (beta chain) was sequenced during a study of breast tumors, draining lymph nodes, adjacent tissues. Axillary draining lymph nodes of breast cancer patients supplied the node samples. Germline CDR1 LNHNV, CDR2 YYDKDF (reference sequence). V was shortened by 10 bases and J by 6 bases, with 22 bases between the two germline ends. The CDR3 has 15 residues. One entry per CDR3 protein, called by TCRdb with MiXCR from the multiplex PCR reads. Counted here are about 200,000 distinct CDR3 sequences, approximately 30% occurring once; the ten biggest clones make up 4% to 5.5%. The sample consisted of axillary lymph node tissue. V and J are TRBV15 and TRBJ2-1; D is perhaps TRBD2 (5 bases). The TCR sequence derives from a female donor with breast cancer. Some clones in this sample may be carry-over from other donors' samples. This CDR3 reads CASSGDEAATNEQFF. CDR3 nucleotide sequence: TGTGCCAGCAGTGGTGACGAAGCGGCGACCAATGAGCAGTTCTTC.